The rows below give T cell receptor beta chains drawn from one sample of a study of PD-1 blockade in classical Hodgkin lymphoma. The protocol was immunoSEQ multiplex PCR, while the TCRdb copy is restricted to in-frame clones and leaves out a portion. The sample lists tens of thousands of clones, more than 70% seen once, with more than 2% in the top ten. This sample comprised CD4+ T cells from blood, obtained before the fourth cycle of nivolumab. These receptors were collected from a human donor with classical Hodgkin lymphoma. The CDR3 runs from the conserved cysteine through the conserved F or W. The order of the fields is V gene, J gene, D gene, clone size, CDR3 protein, CDR3 DNA. The D gene is left open where the match is weak. Clone size, where shown, is once, few, many, or a class for clones that have expanded.

V: TRBV4-3; J: TRBJ2-7; D: -; size: -; CDR3: CASSQDGTSYEQYF; DNA: TGCGCCAGCAGCCAAGATGGGACCTCCTACGAGCAGTACTTC
V: TRBV5-5; J: TRBJ2-7; D: -; size: -; CDR3: CASSLVLVEQYF; DNA: TGTGCCAGCAGCTTGGTATTGGTCGAGCAGTACTTC
V: TRBV6-6; J: TRBJ1-5; D: -; size: -; CDR3: CASSYEGSPNQPQHF; DNA: TGTGCCAGCAGTTACGAAGGTTCCCCCAATCAGCCCCAGCATTTT
V: TRBV18; J: TRBJ2-7; D: -; size: -; CDR3: CASSPEGHSYEQYF; DNA: TGTGCCAGCTCACCCGAGGGACACTCCTACGAGCAGTACTTC
V: TRBV5-1; J: TRBJ2-2; D: -; size: -; CDR3: CASSLGSAQRTGELFF; DNA: TGCGCCAGCAGCTTGGGTTCGGCGCAACGAACCGGGGAGCTGTTTTTT
V: TRBV4-3; J: TRBJ2-6; D: -; size: -; CDR3: CASSQDRGANVLTF; DNA: TGCGCCAGCAGCCAAGATAGAGGGGCCAACGTCCTGACTTTC
V: TRBV5-4; J: TRBJ2-5; D: TRBD1; size: -; CDR3: CASSLGGQGTRETQYF; DNA: TGTGCCAGCAGCTTGGGGGGACAGGGAACGCGGGAGACCCAGTACTTC
V: TRBV27; J: TRBJ2-6; D: -; size: once; CDR3: CASSSLGGANVLTF; DNA: TGTGCCAGCAGCTCCCTCGGGGGGGCCAACGTCCTGACTTTC
V: TRBV6-6; J: TRBJ1-2; D: -; size: -; CDR3: CASSPAETYRYTF; DNA: TGTGCCAGCAGTCCCGCGGAGACCTATCGCTACACCTTC
V: TRBV7-2; J: TRBJ1-1; D: -; size: -; CDR3: CASSLVFRNTEAFF; DNA: TGTGCCAGCAGCTTAGTTTTTAGGAACACTGAAGCTTTCTTT
V: TRBV28; J: TRBJ1-5; D: TRBD1; size: -; CDR3: CASWGQLNQPQHF; DNA: TGTGCCAGCTGGGGACAGCTGAATCAGCCCCAGCATTTT
V: TRBV7-2; J: TRBJ2-1; D: TRBD2; size: -; CDR3: CASSLRVAGVGGYNEQFF; DNA: TGTGCCAGCAGCTTAAGGGTAGCGGGAGTAGGGGGATACAATGAGCAGTTCTTC
V: TRBV11-2; J: TRBJ2-3; D: -; size: -; CDR3: CASSVERLRTDTQYF; DNA: TGTGCCAGCAGCGTTGAACGGCTCCGCACAGATACGCAGTATTTT
V: TRBV11-1; J: TRBJ1-1; D: -; size: -; CDR3: CASSLRTSVEAFF; DNA: TGTGCCAGCAGCTTAAGAACCAGCGTCGAAGCTTTCTTT
V: TRBV7-2; J: TRBJ1-5; D: -; size: -; CDR3: CASSRQGGAGGYSNQPQHF; DNA: TGTGCCAGCAGCCGGCAAGGGGGGGCCGGGGGGTATAGCAATCAGCCCCAGCATTTT
V: TRBV25-1; J: TRBJ2-5; D: TRBD2; size: -; CDR3: CASSSFPGTSGSGETQYF; DNA: TGTGCCAGCAGTTCGTTTCCCGGGACTAGCGGGAGTGGGGAGACCCAGTACTTC
V: TRBV7-2; J: TRBJ2-7; D: -; size: few; CDR3: CASSLVSGKNEQYF; DNA: TGTGCCAGCAGCTTAGTATCCGGGAAAAACGAGCAGTACTTC
V: TRBV5-1; J: TRBJ2-2; D: -; size: once; CDR3: CASSSPGRYGNDGELFF; DNA: TGCGCCAGCAGCTCCCCCGGGCGCTACGGAAACGACGGGGAGCTGTTTTTT
V: TRBV28; J: TRBJ1-3; D: -; size: -; CDR3: CASRPAGGSGNTIYF; DNA: TGTGCCAGCAGGCCCGCGGGAGGGTCTGGAAACACCATATATTTT
V: TRBV4-2; J: TRBJ1-1; D: TRBD1; size: -; CDR3: CASSQAIRQGMNTEAFF; DNA: TGTGCCAGCAGCCAGGCGATCAGACAGGGGATGAACACTGAAGCTTTCTTT
V: TRBV5-6; J: TRBJ1-3; D: -; size: -; CDR3: CASSFFQGVSGNTIYF; DNA: TGTGCCAGCAGCTTTTTTCAGGGAGTCTCTGGAAACACCATATATTTT
V: TRBV30; J: TRBJ2-5; D: -; size: -; CDR3: CACTPLTSQETQYF; DNA: TGTGCCTGCACTCCCTTGACATCTCAAGAGACCCAGTACTTC
V: TRBV11-3; J: TRBJ1-1; D: TRBD1; size: -; CDR3: CASSTGLGKWRGLRGTEAFF; DNA: TGTGCCAGCAGCACGGGGCTTGGAAAGTGGAGGGGGCTTAGGGGCACTGAAGCTTTCTTT
V: TRBV11-3; J: TRBJ2-7; D: TRBD2; size: -; CDR3: CASSLEGLAGHYEQYF; DNA: TGTGCCAGCAGCTTAGAGGGACTAGCGGGGCATTACGAGCAGTACTTC
V: TRBV2; J: TRBJ2-7; D: TRBD1; size: few; CDR3: CASSRTGGSGEQYF; DNA: TGTGCCAGCAGCCGGACAGGGGGCTCAGGCGAGCAGTACTTC
V: TRBV2; J: TRBJ1-2; D: -; size: -; CDR3: CASSDGQGYYGYTF; DNA: TGTGCCAGCAGTGATGGGCAGGGATACTATGGCTACACCTTC
V: TRBV10-1; J: TRBJ2-7; D: -; size: -; CDR3: CASSENRNSYEQYF; DNA: TGCGCCAGCAGTGAAAACCGAAACTCCTACGAGCAGTACTTC
V: TRBV19; J: TRBJ1-2; D: TRBD1; size: once; CDR3: CASSGSPGQNKKNYGYTF; DNA: TGTGCCAGTAGTGGGAGCCCGGGACAGAATAAGAAAAACTATGGCTACACCTTC
V: TRBV5-6; J: TRBJ1-1; D: TRBD1; size: -; CDR3: CASSLAGQGTTEAFF; DNA: TGTGCCAGCAGCTTGGCCGGACAGGGGACCACTGAAGCTTTCTTT
V: TRBV7-2; J: TRBJ2-5; D: -; size: -; CDR3: CASRSPGRSKETQYF; DNA: TGTGCCAGCAGGTCCCCCGGGCGGAGTAAAGAGACCCAGTACTTC
V: TRBV10-3; J: TRBJ2-1; D: TRBD2; size: -; CDR3: CAISGTSGSPRNYNEQFF; DNA: TGTGCCATCAGTGGGACTAGCGGGAGCCCAAGAAACTACAATGAGCAGTTCTTC
V: TRBV5-1; J: TRBJ2-3; D: -; size: -; CDR3: CASSHPRLGGSTDTQYF; DNA: TGCGCCAGCAGCCACCCACGGCTGGGGGGTAGCACAGATACGCAGTATTTT
V: TRBV30; J: TRBJ2-7; D: TRBD1; size: -; CDR3: CAWRPGQGTYEQYF; DNA: TGTGCCTGGAGGCCGGGACAGGGAACCTACGAGCAGTACTTC
V: TRBV28; J: TRBJ2-7; D: -; size: -; CDR3: CASSSVAYEQYF; DNA: TGTGCCAGCAGTTCTGTAGCTTACGAGCAGTACTTC
V: TRBV6-1; J: TRBJ1-1; D: -; size: -; CDR3: CASSEAMNTEAFF; DNA: TGTGCCAGCAGTGAAGCCATGAACACTGAAGCTTTCTTT
V: TRBV4-3; J: TRBJ2-1; D: TRBD2; size: -; CDR3: CASSQDETSGREEQFF; DNA: TGCGCCAGCAGCCAAGATGAGACTAGCGGGAGAGAGGAGCAGTTCTTC
V: TRBV5-4; J: TRBJ1-2; D: TRBD1; size: -; CDR3: CASSWQGANYGYTF; DNA: TGTGCCAGCAGCTGGCAGGGGGCTAACTATGGCTACACCTTC
V: TRBV5-4; J: TRBJ2-7; D: -; size: -; CDR3: CASSLGSKYEQYF; DNA: TGTGCCAGCAGCTTGGGCAGCAAATACGAGCAGTACTTC
V: TRBV27; J: TRBJ2-7; D: TRBD2; size: -; CDR3: CASSPNRRASGSYEQYF; DNA: TGTGCCAGCAGTCCCAATCGTCGGGCTAGCGGGAGTTACGAGCAGTACTTC
V: TRBV5-6; J: TRBJ1-1; D: -; size: -; CDR3: CASSLGNPGLTGAFF; DNA: TGTGCCAGCAGCTTGGGTAATCCGGGCCTGACCGGGGCTTTCTTT
V: TRBV18; J: TRBJ1-4; D: -; size: -; CDR3: CASSPNLGPDLEKLFF; DNA: TGTGCCAGCTCACCAAATCTGGGCCCGGACTTGGAAAAACTGTTTTTT
V: TRBV5-6; J: TRBJ1-1; D: TRBD1; size: -; CDR3: CASSRDRAQTEAFF; DNA: TGTGCCAGCAGCCGGGACAGGGCACAAACTGAAGCTTTCTTT
V: TRBV7-6; J: TRBJ2-1; D: TRBD2; size: -; CDR3: CASTQFGRTVYNEQFF; DNA: TGTGCCAGCACCCAGTTCGGGAGGACGGTTTACAATGAGCAGTTCTTC
V: TRBV2; J: TRBJ1-4; D: -; size: -; CDR3: CASSETREGEKLFF; DNA: TGTGCCAGCAGTGAAACAAGGGAAGGGGAAAAACTGTTTTTT
V: TRBV30; J: TRBJ1-1; D: -; size: -; CDR3: CAWSVWDRGTEAFF; DNA: TGTGCCTGGAGTGTATGGGACCGAGGGACTGAAGCTTTCTTT
V: TRBV19; J: TRBJ2-7; D: -; size: few; CDR3: CASIGRLNEQYF; DNA: TGTGCCAGTATCGGCAGGTTAAACGAGCAGTACTTC
V: TRBV10-2; J: TRBJ2-7; D: TRBD1; size: once; CDR3: CASSGLGQGPEQYF; DNA: TGCGCCAGCAGCGGCCTGGGACAGGGTCCCGAGCAGTACTTC
V: TRBV5-1; J: TRBJ1-1; D: TRBD1; size: few; CDR3: CATATGDGNTEAFF; DNA: TGCGCCACCGCAACAGGGGACGGGAACACTGAAGCTTTCTTT
V: TRBV19; J: TRBJ1-5; D: -; size: -; CDR3: CASSIGGGSNQPQHF; DNA: TGTGCCAGTAGTATAGGGGGGGGTAGCAATCAGCCCCAGCATTTT
V: TRBV7-2; J: TRBJ1-1; D: -; size: -; CDR3: CASSLAGNTEAFF; DNA: TGTGCCAGCAGCTTAGCGGGGAACACTGAAGCTTTCTTT
V: TRBV4-1; J: TRBJ2-1; D: TRBD2; size: -; CDR3: CASSQGRLAGTYNEQFF; DNA: TGCGCCAGCAGCCAAGGGCGGCTAGCGGGCACGTACAATGAGCAGTTCTTC
V: TRBV25-1; J: TRBJ1-3; D: -; size: -; CDR3: CASSDPGQKIPSGNTIYF; DNA: TGTGCCAGCAGTGACCCCGGACAGAAGATACCCTCTGGAAACACCATATATTTT
V: TRBV19; J: TRBJ1-2; D: -; size: -; CDR3: CASSMTPTANYGYTF; DNA: TGTGCCAGTAGTATGACCCCTACTGCTAACTATGGCTACACCTTC
V: TRBV6-5; J: TRBJ1-1; D: -; size: -; CDR3: CASSYSLGPLNTEAFF; DNA: TGTGCCAGCAGTTACTCGCTGGGCCCCTTGAACACTGAAGCTTTCTTT
V: TRBV7-6; J: TRBJ1-4; D: -; size: -; CDR3: CASSLDYGKSEKLFF; DNA: TGTGCCAGCAGCTTAGACTACGGGAAGTCCGAAAAACTGTTTTTT
V: TRBV9; J: TRBJ2-3; D: -; size: -; CDR3: CASTGGLGTDTQYF; DNA: TGTGCCAGCACTGGAGGGCTGGGCACAGATACGCAGTATTTT
V: TRBV6-1; J: TRBJ1-1; D: -; size: few; CDR3: CASSEASGAQGAFF; DNA: TGTGCCAGCAGTGAAGCTTCTGGAGCACAAGGAGCTTTCTTT
V: TRBV29-1; J: TRBJ2-1; D: TRBD2; size: -; CDR3: CSVLRPSGPYNEQFF; DNA: TGCAGCGTTTTACGACCTAGCGGCCCCTACAATGAGCAGTTCTTC
V: TRBV25-1; J: TRBJ2-3; D: TRBD2; size: -; CDR3: CASITGTSGSAGTDTQYF; DNA: TGTGCCAGCATCACCGGGACTAGCGGGAGTGCTGGCACAGATACGCAGTATTTT
V: TRBV6-1; J: TRBJ2-7; D: -; size: -; CDR3: CASSEALLAAGYEQYF; DNA: TGTGCCAGCAGTGAAGCTTTACTAGCCGCCGGATACGAGCAGTACTTC